This entry features one T cell receptor (beta chain) sequence. What it binds is not known. This specimen comes from a study of cytomegalovirus exposure and HLA in healthy donors. Study results and caveats: Follow-up analysis found HLA locus-dependent TCR association rates, highest for DRB1 and lowest for HLA-C. Productive rates of about 87% or about 30% were seen for most TCR beta V segments in an earlier analysis. The study listed roughly 150 cytomegalovirus-associated TCR beta chains. Sequencing likely caused a cluster of highly shared sequence variants.

The primer mix had 60 Vbeta and 13 Jbeta primers. Generated by immunoSEQ multiplex PCR, the TCRdb table keeps only in-frame clones and is missing some. In the table there are over 150,000 clones, 80% of which are singletons. This receptor was obtained from a man between 25 and 39 years old in good health and CMV-seropositive. The sequenced material came from PBMCs.

The CDR3 DNA follows: TGTGCCAGCAGCCTAACAGGGAACACTGAAGCTTTCTTT. Translated, it gives CASSLTGNTEAFF. The chain has TRBV7-9 and TRBJ1-1; possibly TRBD1 for D (5 bases). With 5 bases removed from V and 1 base from J, the gap between germline ends came to 8 bases. CDR1 is SEHNR, CDR2 FQNEAQ, per germline (reference sequence). The CDR3 covers 13 residues.